This is a list of T cell receptor beta chains from one sample in a study of a mutant IDH1 vaccine in newly diagnosed glioma. Their target antigens are unknown. Profiling relied on immunoSEQ multiplex PCR, and the TCRdb table lists in-frame clones only, not all of them. The sample lists around 50,000 clones; about 61% were seen once. This material consisted of peripheral blood mononuclear cells (PBMCs), taken from a glioma patient whose treatment included an IDH1 peptide vaccine. All receptors come from a middle-aged man with glioma. Some clones in this sample may be carry-over from other donors' samples. CDR3s include the opening cysteine and the closing phenylalanine or tryptophan. Fields, in order: D gene, clone size, V gene, J gene, CDR3 protein, CDR3 DNA. A D gene is named only where the DNA matches it firmly. For some rows the clone size is stated as once, few or many, or as a class when expanded; others skip it.

d_call: -; clone_size: -; v_call: TRBV4-1; j_call: TRBJ1-2; cdr3_aa: CASSRREGVYGYTF; cdr3_nt: TGCGCCAGCAGTCGCCGTGAGGGGGTCTATGGCTACACCTTC
d_call: -; clone_size: -; v_call: TRBV19; j_call: TRBJ1-6; cdr3_aa: CASSTRRSGPGNSPLHF; cdr3_nt: TGTGCCAGTAGTACCCGACGTTCGGGGCCGGGGAATTCACCCCTCCACTTT
d_call: TRBD1; clone_size: -; v_call: TRBV7-9; j_call: TRBJ1-2; cdr3_aa: CASSLAGGQGNYGYTF; cdr3_nt: TGTGCCAGCAGCTTAGCGGGGGGACAGGGGAACTATGGCTACACCTTC
d_call: -; clone_size: -; v_call: TRBV5-1; j_call: TRBJ2-1; cdr3_aa: CASSLLGYNEQFF; cdr3_nt: TGCGCCAGCAGCTTGTTGGGGTACAATGAGCAGTTCTTC
d_call: -; clone_size: once; v_call: TRBV7-9; j_call: TRBJ1-1; cdr3_aa: CASSLVAVNTEAFF; cdr3_nt: TGTGCCAGCAGCTTAGTGGCAGTTAACACTGAAGCTTTCTTT
d_call: TRBD1; clone_size: -; v_call: TRBV5-1; j_call: TRBJ2-1; cdr3_aa: CASSLRGDSYNEQFF; cdr3_nt: TGCGCCAGCAGCCTCCGAGGGGACAGTTACAATGAGCAGTTCTTC
d_call: -; clone_size: -; v_call: TRBV5-3; j_call: TRBJ1-5; cdr3_aa: CARSLVMSSGSGNQPQHF; cdr3_nt: TGTGCCAGAAGCTTGGTTATGTCATCAGGGTCGGGCAATCAGCCCCAGCATTTT
d_call: -; clone_size: -; v_call: TRBV15; j_call: TRBJ2-3; cdr3_aa: CATSREIGTGGMDF; cdr3_nt: TGTGCCACCAGCAGAGAGATCGGGACCGGGGGCATGGATTTT
d_call: -; clone_size: -; v_call: TRBV7-2; j_call: TRBJ2-7; cdr3_aa: CASSSLAGEQYF; cdr3_nt: TGTGCCAGCAGCTCACTAGCTGGGGAGCAGTACTTC
d_call: -; clone_size: once; v_call: TRBV29-1; j_call: TRBJ2-1; cdr3_aa: CSVYQGNEQFF; cdr3_nt: TGCAGCGTTTATCAGGGCAATGAGCAGTTCTTC
d_call: -; clone_size: few; v_call: TRBV5-4; j_call: TRBJ1-2; cdr3_aa: CASSLDSNYGYTF; cdr3_nt: TGTGCCAGCAGCTTGGATTCTAACTATGGCTACACCTTC
d_call: TRBD2; clone_size: -; v_call: TRBV2; j_call: TRBJ2-1; cdr3_aa: CASSELGRAGESNEQFF; cdr3_nt: TGTGCCAGCAGTGAATTAGGTCGGGCGGGGGAAAGTAATGAGCAGTTCTTC
d_call: -; clone_size: once; v_call: TRBV27; j_call: TRBJ1-1; cdr3_aa: CASSPWVFGTEAFF; cdr3_nt: TGTGCCAGCAGTCCGTGGGTTTTTGGCACTGAAGCTTTCTTT
d_call: -; clone_size: -; v_call: TRBV23-1; j_call: TRBJ2-6; cdr3_aa: CASSNRRLATKSGHVLTF; cdr3_nt: TGCGCCAGCAGTAATCGTAGGCTCGCAACAAAGTCGGGCCACGTCCTGACTTTC
d_call: -; clone_size: -; v_call: TRBV6-5; j_call: TRBJ1-2; cdr3_aa: CASSYLQAGDNYGYTF; cdr3_nt: TGTGCCAGCAGTTACTTACAGGCAGGGGATAACTATGGCTACACCTTC
d_call: -; clone_size: -; v_call: TRBV6-1; j_call: TRBJ2-7; cdr3_aa: CASSEALPYEQYF; cdr3_nt: TGTGCCAGCAGTGAAGCGCTTCCCTACGAGCAGTACTTC
d_call: -; clone_size: -; v_call: TRBV19; j_call: TRBJ1-2; cdr3_aa: CASSPQSANYGYTF; cdr3_nt: TGTGCCAGTAGTCCACAGTCGGCTAACTATGGCTACACCTTC
d_call: TRBD2; clone_size: -; v_call: TRBV7-2; j_call: TRBJ2-7; cdr3_aa: CASSWTSGAYEQYF; cdr3_nt: TGTGCCAGCAGCTGGACTAGCGGGGCCTACGAGCAGTACTTC
d_call: TRBD1; clone_size: once; v_call: TRBV7-9; j_call: TRBJ2-6; cdr3_aa: CASSLGGGAGANVLTF; cdr3_nt: TGTGCCAGCAGCTTAGGAGGGGGCGCTGGGGCCAACGTCCTGACTTTC
d_call: -; clone_size: few; v_call: TRBV19; j_call: TRBJ1-6; cdr3_aa: CASSIGRVNSPLHF; cdr3_nt: TGTGCCAGTAGTATCGGCAGGGTCAATTCACCCCTCCACTTT
d_call: -; clone_size: -; v_call: TRBV5-4; j_call: TRBJ2-7; cdr3_aa: CASSLEAGEQYF; cdr3_nt: TGTGCCAGCAGCTTGGAGGCCGGCGAGCAGTACTTC
d_call: TRBD1; clone_size: few; v_call: TRBV6-1; j_call: TRBJ1-4; cdr3_aa: CASSEAQSGTGVEKLFF; cdr3_nt: TGTGCCAGCAGTGAAGCTCAATCCGGGACAGGGGTGGAAAAACTGTTTTTT
d_call: TRBD1; clone_size: -; v_call: TRBV5-4; j_call: TRBJ1-2; cdr3_aa: CASSVTGGGIGYTF; cdr3_nt: TGTGCCAGCAGCGTCACAGGGGGAGGAATCGGCTACACCTTC
d_call: -; clone_size: -; v_call: TRBV6-5; j_call: TRBJ2-7; cdr3_aa: CASGGSISSSYEQYF; cdr3_nt: TGTGCTTCCGGGGGCAGCATCTCTTCCTCCTACGAGCAGTACTTC
d_call: -; clone_size: -; v_call: TRBV15; j_call: TRBJ2-2; cdr3_aa: CATSPQTTVTGELFF; cdr3_nt: TGTGCCACCAGCCCCCAGACTACCGTGACCGGGGAGCTGTTTTTT
d_call: TRBD1; clone_size: -; v_call: TRBV11-2; j_call: TRBJ2-1; cdr3_aa: CASSFTDRGNEQFF; cdr3_nt: TGTGCCAGCAGCTTCACGGACAGGGGCAATGAGCAGTTCTTC
d_call: TRBD1; clone_size: -; v_call: TRBV2; j_call: TRBJ2-7; cdr3_aa: CASSDGQGAYEQYF; cdr3_nt: TGTGCCAGCAGTGATGGACAGGGGGCCTACGAGCAGTACTTC
d_call: -; clone_size: once; v_call: TRBV14; j_call: TRBJ1-2; cdr3_aa: CASSHGFGGTNGYTF; cdr3_nt: TGTGCCAGCAGCCATGGGTTCGGGGGGACTAATGGCTACACCTTC
d_call: -; clone_size: -; v_call: TRBV10-3; j_call: TRBJ1-4; cdr3_aa: CAISEERGSEIEKLFF; cdr3_nt: TGTGCCATCAGTGAAGAGAGGGGCAGTGAGATTGAAAAACTGTTTTTT
d_call: -; clone_size: -; v_call: TRBV4-1; j_call: TRBJ2-5; cdr3_aa: CASSQALALETQYF; cdr3_nt: TGCGCCAGCAGCCAAGCACTAGCACTGGAGACCCAGTACTTC
d_call: -; clone_size: -; v_call: TRBV29-1; j_call: TRBJ2-5; cdr3_aa: CSVGRGGETQYF; cdr3_nt: TGCAGCGTTGGGAGGGGAGGAGAGACCCAGTACTTC
d_call: TRBD1; clone_size: -; v_call: TRBV5-6; j_call: TRBJ2-7; cdr3_aa: CASSARGPYEQYF; cdr3_nt: TGTGCCAGCAGCGCTAGGGGGCCCTACGAGCAGTACTTC
d_call: TRBD2; clone_size: -; v_call: TRBV5-4; j_call: TRBJ2-1; cdr3_aa: CASSLTGLAYNEQFF; cdr3_nt: TGTGCCAGCAGCCTCACAGGACTAGCCTACAATGAGCAGTTCTTC
d_call: -; clone_size: -; v_call: TRBV29-1; j_call: TRBJ2-7; cdr3_aa: CSVEAFVGDFGYEQYF; cdr3_nt: TGCAGCGTTGAAGCCTTTGTCGGGGACTTCGGCTACGAGCAGTACTTC
d_call: -; clone_size: -; v_call: TRBV2; j_call: TRBJ1-2; cdr3_aa: CARGPPGLNYGYTF; cdr3_nt: TGTGCCAGGGGCCCACCGGGACTTAACTATGGCTACACCTTC
d_call: -; clone_size: few; v_call: TRBV5-1; j_call: TRBJ2-6; cdr3_aa: CASSLGGAAANVLTF; cdr3_nt: TGCGCCAGCAGCTTGGGAGGGGCTGCGGCCAACGTCCTGACTTTC
d_call: -; clone_size: -; v_call: TRBV19; j_call: TRBJ2-3; cdr3_aa: CASSPTRTDTQYF; cdr3_nt: TGTGCCAGTAGTCCGACTCGCACCGATACGCAGTATTTT
d_call: -; clone_size: -; v_call: TRBV5-1; j_call: TRBJ2-7; cdr3_aa: CASRQGLSYEQYF; cdr3_nt: TGCGCCAGCAGACAGGGACTTTCCTACGAGCAGTACTTC
d_call: -; clone_size: -; v_call: TRBV18; j_call: TRBJ2-2; cdr3_aa: CASSPPRTLNTGELFF; cdr3_nt: TGTGCCAGCTCACCTCCCCGGACCTTAAACACCGGGGAGCTGTTTTTT
d_call: -; clone_size: -; v_call: TRBV2; j_call: TRBJ2-5; cdr3_aa: CASNSPKALGAQYF; cdr3_nt: TGTGCCAGCAACAGTCCGAAGGCCCTTGGGGCCCAGTACTTC
d_call: -; clone_size: -; v_call: TRBV6-1; j_call: TRBJ1-5; cdr3_aa: CASSDFGGGQPQHF; cdr3_nt: TGTGCCAGCAGTGACTTCGGGGGAGGTCAGCCCCAGCATTTT
d_call: -; clone_size: few; v_call: TRBV6-6; j_call: TRBJ1-5; cdr3_aa: CASSLIGGGSNQPQHF; cdr3_nt: TGTGCCAGCAGCCTAATTGGGGGCGGGAGCAATCAGCCCCAGCATTTT
d_call: TRBD1; clone_size: -; v_call: TRBV7-9; j_call: TRBJ1-3; cdr3_aa: CASSKTGGFGNTIYF; cdr3_nt: TGTGCCAGCAGCAAAACAGGGGGCTTTGGAAACACCATATATTTT
d_call: TRBD1; clone_size: -; v_call: TRBV13; j_call: TRBJ2-7; cdr3_aa: CASSSGTGVYEQYF; cdr3_nt: TGTGCCAGCAGCTCCGGGACAGGAGTGTACGAGCAGTACTTC
d_call: -; clone_size: -; v_call: TRBV5-1; j_call: TRBJ2-3; cdr3_aa: CASSLSSTQDTQYF; cdr3_nt: TGCGCCAGCAGCTTATCGTCTACCCAAGATACGCAGTATTTT
d_call: -; clone_size: -; v_call: TRBV4-1; j_call: TRBJ2-3; cdr3_aa: CASNRETAAPDTQYF; cdr3_nt: TGCGCCAGCAATCGTGAAACAGCGGCGCCAGATACGCAGTATTTT
d_call: -; clone_size: few; v_call: TRBV11-2; j_call: TRBJ2-7; cdr3_aa: CASSLVPQGSYEQYF; cdr3_nt: TGTGCCAGCAGCTTAGTCCCCCAGGGGTCCTACGAGCAGTACTTC
d_call: TRBD1; clone_size: -; v_call: TRBV18; j_call: TRBJ2-6; cdr3_aa: CASSPYRGNSGANVLTF; cdr3_nt: TGTGCCAGCTCACCTTACAGGGGTAACTCTGGGGCCAACGTCCTGACTTTC
d_call: -; clone_size: -; v_call: TRBV11-1; j_call: TRBJ2-7; cdr3_aa: CASSSSYEQYF; cdr3_nt: TGTGCCAGCAGCTCCTCATACGAGCAGTACTTC
d_call: -; clone_size: -; v_call: TRBV5-6; j_call: TRBJ1-6; cdr3_aa: CASGSYNSPLHF; cdr3_nt: TGTGCCAGCGGCAGCTATAATTCACCCCTCCACTTT
d_call: -; clone_size: few; v_call: TRBV9; j_call: TRBJ1-1; cdr3_aa: CASSVGSLNTEAFF; cdr3_nt: TGTGCCAGCAGCGTAGGCAGTTTGAACACTGAAGCTTTCTTT
d_call: TRBD1; clone_size: -; v_call: TRBV5-1; j_call: TRBJ2-3; cdr3_aa: CASSLGTGGARADTQYF; cdr3_nt: TGCGCCAGCAGCTTGGGGACAGGGGGCGCGAGGGCAGATACGCAGTATTTT
d_call: -; clone_size: -; v_call: TRBV6-5; j_call: TRBJ1-2; cdr3_aa: CASSYSKGANYGYTF; cdr3_nt: TGTGCCAGCAGTTACTCGAAGGGGGCTAACTATGGCTACACCTTC
d_call: -; clone_size: -; v_call: TRBV5-1; j_call: TRBJ1-1; cdr3_aa: CASSLLGGGTEAFF; cdr3_nt: TGCGCCAGCAGCTTGTTGGGGGGGGGCACTGAAGCTTTCTTT